The 18 T cell receptor beta chains reported below all come from one sample, sequenced in a study of T cell responses to AZD1222 COVID-19 vaccine. Data came from immunoSEQ multiplex PCR; TCRdb stores just in-frame clones and leaves some out. The repertoire consists of around 80,000 clones, with about 83% occurring once and the leading ten covering under 1.5%. Here the sequenced sample was peripheral blood, taken 28 days after the second AZD1222 dose. Receptors originate from an adult who received the AZD1222 COVID-19 vaccine.

This clone was observed a handful of times. The CDR3 DNA follows: TGCAGTGCTAGTACAGGGACGGATGGCTACACCTTC. Encoded protein: CSASTGTDGYTF. This chain connects TRBV20-1 to TRBJ1-2, with D possibly being TRBD1 (6 bases). The CDR3 sequence is 12 residues long. V lost 3 bases, J lost 6 bases, and 11 bases lay in between. Germline lookup yields CDR1 DFQATT and CDR2 SNEGSKA (reference sequence).

Worth noting for this clone: The junction differs from germline at one of its ends, possibly a read error. This same CDR3 is encoded by further DNA sequences in the sample. The J gene is TRBJ2-7, the V gene TRBV5-5; D not resolved. Germline assignment: CDR1 SGHKS and CDR2 YYEKEE (reference sequence). The CDR3 runs to 12 residues. In nucleotides, the CDR3 is TGTGCCAGCAGCTTGACAGCCTACGAGCAGTACTTT. Encoded protein: CASSLTAYEQYF.

This chain uses TRBV4-2 with TRBJ2-7, with D perhaps matching TRBD1 (5 bases). CDR3 length: 14 residues. Germline V lookup: CDR1 LGHNA, CDR2 YNFKEQ. V lost 5 bases and J 2 bases, leaving 13 bases between the germline ends. CDR3 coding DNA: TGTGCCAGCAGCTCCCGGACATCGACCTACGAGCAGTACTTC. The encoded protein is CASSSRTSTYEQYF.

V is TRBV18 and J is TRBJ1-5; D call uncertain. This CDR3 spans 13 amino acids. The V end was cut by 2 bases, the J end by 5 bases, with 7 bases between. Germline loops: CDR1 KGHSH, CDR2 LQKENI. The CDR3 DNA reads TGTGCCAGCTCACCAGAGGCGGATCAGCCCCAGCATTTT. It specifies CASSPEADQPQHF.

Concerning this clone: Germline and junction disagree at one end, which may indicate a read error. V usage is TRBV4-2 and J usage is TRBJ2-7, with D possibly matching TRBD1 (5 bases). The CDR3 runs 14 residues. From germline, CDR1 is LGHNA and CDR2 YNFKEQ. The CDR3 here is CASSKDTGPYEQYF. CDR3 sequence (DNA): TGTGCCAGCAGCAAAGACACAGGACCCTACGAGCAGTACTTC.

This chain uses TRBV11-3 with TRBJ2-1; 8 positions agree with TRBD2. The CDR3 runs 14 residues. V was clipped by 5 bases and J by 7 bases; unmatched bases: 7. Germline V gene data show CDR1 as SGHNT and CDR2 as YENEEA. CDR3 bases: TGTGCCAGCAGCACGAATAGCGGGAAAAATGAGCAGTTCTTC. It yields the protein CASSTNSGKNEQFF.

The chain uses TRBV7-2 and TRBJ1-4, with 8 bases identical to TRBD1. J lost 7 bases, V lost 4 bases, and 5 bases had no gene match. The length of the CDR3 is 14 residues. Per the germline V gene, CDR1 is SGHTA and CDR2 is FQGNSA. CDR3 in amino acids: CASSWRDRGEKLFF. The CDR3 DNA is TGTGCCAGCAGCTGGCGCGACAGGGGTGAAAAACTGTTTTTT.

This clone was seen a single time. The V gene is TRBV19, the J gene TRBJ1-1; 9 positions match TRBD1. The CDR3 has 15 residues. With 6 bases clipped from V and 0 bases from J, the junction kept 5 bases outside the gene matches. Germline V CDR1 and CDR2: LNHDA, SQIVND (reference sequence). The CDR3 DNA sequence: TGTGCCAGTAGGGTGGGACAGGGAGTGAACACTGAAGCTTTCTTT. It yields the protein CASRVGQGVNTEAFF.

The chain uses TRBV2 and TRBJ1-2, with no clear D. CDR1 and CDR2 from the germline V gene are SNHLY and FYNNEI. V was clipped by 5 bases and J by 7 bases, with 14 bases between them. CDR3 size: 13 residues. The CDR3 nucleotides are TGTGCCAGCAGTCAGGACCTAGAGGGTGGCTACACCTTC. Its translation is CASSQDLEGGYTF.

The J gene is TRBJ1-4, the V gene TRBV5-1, with a tentative D call TRBD1 (5 bases). With 5 bases removed from V and 0 bases from J, the gap between germline ends came to 14 bases. The germline V gene encodes CDR1 SGHRS and CDR2 YFSETQ. This CDR3 contains 16 residues. DNA of the CDR3: TGCGCCAGCAGGGGGGGGATCACTGCAACTAATGAAAAACTGTTTTTT. This gives the protein CASRGGITATNEKLFF.

The chain has TRBV5-6 and TRBJ2-7; 10 bases match TRBD1. The germline gives CDR1 SGHDT, CDR2 YYEEEE. The CDR3 extends over 13 amino acids. V gave up 5 bases and J gave up 7 bases; unmatched junction bases: 6. The CDR3 DNA sequence: TGTGCCAGCAGACGGGACAGGGGCGGGGAGCAGTACTTC. The encoded protein is CASRRDRGGEQYF.

There are a few counts of this clone. This chain connects TRBV30 to TRBJ2-7; 8 positions match TRBD2. The germline gives CDR1 GTSNPN, CDR2 SVGIG (reference sequence). The CDR3 is 16 amino acids. With 2 bases clipped from V and 0 bases from J, the junction kept 9 bases outside the gene matches. The CDR3 DNA reads TGTGCCTGGAGTTATTTGGTAGCGGGGACCTCCTACGAGCAGTACTTC. It is translated as CAWSYLVAGTSYEQYF.

The rearrangement links TRBV10-3 to TRBJ1-3; D is possibly TRBD1 (6 bases). The CDR3 has 15 residues. Per germline, CDR1 ENHRY and CDR2 SYGVKD. Trimming shortened V by 6 bases and J by 4 bases, and 16 bases separated the two germline ends. The CDR3 nucleotides read TGTGCCATCAGCGGACAGCCACGAGGCGGAAACACCATATATTTT. This translates into CAISGQPRGGNTIYF.

CDR3 sequence reads: CASSPPSTGGTTEAFF. CDR3 bases: TGTGCCAGCTCACCACCCTCGACAGGGGGTACCACTGAAGCTTTCTTT. V gene TRBV18 combines with J gene TRBJ1-1, with 9 nucleotides matching TRBD1. The CDR3 is 16 residues long. The V and J ends lost 0 bases and 4 bases, in that order; junction bases with no gene match: 6. Per the germline V gene, CDR1 is KGHSH and CDR2 is LQKENI.

The chain recombines TRBV7-8 with TRBJ2-7; D not resolved. This CDR3 contains 11 residues. V shed 5 bases and J shed 3 bases, with 5 bases lying between them. CDR1 is SGHVS and CDR2 is FQNEAQ in the germline V gene. In DNA, the CDR3 is TGTGCCAGCAGCCCGGGCTACGAGCAGTACTTC. Its protein is CASSPGYEQYF.

In its sample, this clone was seen a few times. This chain links TRBV12-3 or TRBV12-4 with TRBJ1-1; D not certain. Between the trimmed V and J ends, which lost 7 bases and 4 bases, there was a span of 10 bases. The CDR3 runs to 12 residues. This CDR3 reads CASTQVGTEAFF. CDR3 DNA sequence: TGTGCCAGCACCCAAGTTGGCACTGAAGCTTTCTTT.

The CDR3 here is CAIRGTSGGRRYDEQFF. Here the CDR3 DNA reads TGTGCCATCAGAGGGACTAGCGGGGGCCGGCGGTACGATGAGCAGTTCTTC. The chain is built from TRBV10-3 and TRBJ2-1, with 14 nucleotides matching TRBD2. Germline V gene lookup returns CDR1 ENHRY and CDR2 SYGVKD. V gave up 6 bases and J gave up 8 bases; unmatched junction bases: 12. The CDR3 sequence is 17 residues long.

The V and J genes are TRBV14 and TRBJ2-5; D call uncertain. This CDR3 contains 15 residues. Looked up from germline, CDR1 is SGHDN and CDR2 is FVKESK. Trimming took 2 bases from V and 5 from J, leaving 15 bases between them. In DNA form, the CDR3 reads TGTGCCAGCAGCCAATTCGAACCGAAAGCCGAGACCCAGTACTTC. The encoded protein is CASSQFEPKAETQYF.